The next 17 T cell receptor beta chains were all read from a single sample in a study of blood T cell repertoires in COVID-19. Method: immunoSEQ multiplex PCR; TCRdb's copy keeps in-frame clones and lacks some. The profile shows roughly 47,000 clones, over 75% of them singletons. Input material: peripheral blood. The origin of the receptors is a woman older than 75 with COVID-19, enrolled during active disease.

The V gene is TRBV7-8, the J gene TRBJ2-4, with 7 positions matching TRBD2. The CDR3 has 17 amino acids. Germline V gene sequence: CDR1 SGHVS, CDR2 FQNEAQ. J was trimmed by 0 bases and V by 5 bases; bases with no gene match: 10. The chain's CDR3 is CASSPGRVGIAKNIQYF. CDR3 coding DNA: TGTGCCAGCAGCCCTGGGAGGGTGGGGATAGCCAAAAACATTCAGTACTTC.

The CDR3 region has the DNA TGTGCCAGCAGCAAAACTGCTAGCGGAAGGGGATACAATGAGCAGTTCTTC. The encoded protein is CASSKTASGRGYNEQFF. The V call is TRBV21-1, the J call TRBJ2-1; the table's D call TRBD2 went unverified against the DNA. TRBV21-1 represents a pseudogene. CDR3 size: 17 residues.

The rearrangement links TRBV15 to TRBJ1-2; possible D gene TRBD1, 6 bases. The germline V gene has CDR1 LNHNV and CDR2 YYDKDF (reference sequence). The CDR3 has 15 amino acids. The V end lost 4 bases, the J end lost 3 bases, and 15 bases lay between the germline ends. The CDR3 is CATSTGPGGYYGYTF. CDR3 sequence (DNA): TGTGCCACCAGCACCGGCCCGGGGGGCTACTATGGCTACACCTTC.

The chain is built from TRBV7-3 and TRBJ2-2; TRBD2 matches at 7 bases. V lost 3 bases to trimming and J lost 7 bases; unmatched junction nucleotides: 14. CDR1 SGHTA and CDR2 FQGTGA come from the germline V gene. The CDR3 totals 17 residues. CDR3 in amino acids: CASSFLHSRLADGELFF. The CDR3, as DNA: TGTGCCAGCAGCTTCCTCCACTCGCGACTAGCCGACGGGGAGCTGTTTTTT.

J is TRBJ1-2 and V is TRBV6-6, with 7 bases lining up with TRBD1. The CDR3 has 12 residues. From germline, CDR1 is MNHNY and CDR2 SVGAGI (reference sequence). V shed 7 bases, J shed 8 bases, and the junction held 7 bases outside the gene matches. This chain's CDR3 is CASTTYRGGYTF. In DNA form, the CDR3 reads TGTGCCAGCACTACGTACAGGGGCGGCTACACCTTC.

This clone showed up just a few times. This sequence joins TRBV7-2 and TRBJ2-5; 11 positions match TRBD1. The germline gives CDR1 SGHTA, CDR2 FQGNSA. There are 15 residues in the CDR3. Losses at the gene ends were 0 bases for V and 4 bases for J; bases not matched to a gene: 1. Here the CDR3 reads CASSLAGTGGETQYF. The CDR3 DNA follows: TGTGCCAGCAGCTTAGCTGGGACAGGGGGAGAGACCCAGTACTTC.

The chain combines TRBV5-4 with TRBJ2-7; 9 bases fit TRBD1. The CDR3 loop spans 15 amino acids. Germline V gives CDR1 SGHNT, CDR2 YYREEE (reference sequence). Unmatched junction bases numbered 4, after V lost 0 bases and J lost 3 bases. The CDR3 nucleotides read TGTGCCAGCAGCTTGGTCCAGGGACAGGGCTACGAGCAGTACTTC. Translated: CASSLVQGQGYEQYF.

This chain links TRBV9 with TRBJ1-3, with 12 bases that match TRBD1. Per germline, CDR1 SGDLS and CDR2 YYNGEE. CDR3 size: 19 residues. The junction had 12 bases not matched to a gene; V was cut back by 3 bases and J by 2 bases. CDR3 DNA: TGTGCCAGCAGCGGGAAGGGACAGGGGGCGCCTGGACCTGGAAACACCATATATTTT. Protein: CASSGKGQGAPGPGNTIYF.

The V and J genes are TRBV7-2 and TRBJ1-1; 9 bases map to TRBD1. Germline V lookup: CDR1 SGHTA, CDR2 FQGNSA. The trim removed 5 bases at V and 5 bases at J, leaving 3 bases unmatched. This CDR3 has 13 residues. The CDR3 DNA follows: TGTGCCAGCAGCGCGACAGGGGGAACTGAAGCTTTCTTT. It encodes CASSATGGTEAFF.

The gene calls are TRBV28 and TRBJ2-2; TRBD2 agrees at 9 bases. CDR3 length: 17 amino acids. After removal of 3 bases from V and 1 base from J, the junction contained 6 bases not matched to a gene. CDR1 is MDHEN, CDR2 SYDVKM, per germline. The CDR3, as DNA: TGTGCCAGCAGTTTTGGAGCGGGAGGAGGGAACACCGGGGAGCTGTTTTTT. This codes for CASSFGAGGGNTGELFF.

This rearrangement joins TRBV5-1 to TRBJ2-5; unclear D gene. Germline V gives CDR1 SGHRS, CDR2 YFSETQ. The CDR3 is 14 amino acids. The V gene lost 1 base and the J gene lost 0 bases, with 7 bases spanning the gap. The CDR3 nucleotides read TGCGCCAGCAGCTTGACGGCGGACCAAGAGACCCAGTACTTC. Protein sequence: CASSLTADQETQYF.

This clone was seen once. V usage is TRBV7-2 and J usage is TRBJ2-3; D call uncertain. The CDR3 runs to 16 residues. Trimming took 2 bases from V and 0 from J, leaving 12 bases between them. Germline V gives CDR1 SGHTA, CDR2 FQGNSA. DNA for the CDR3: TGTGCCAGCAGCTTAAGGTTCGGCGGAAGCACAGATACGCAGTATTTT. It specifies CASSLRFGGSTDTQYF.

The J gene is TRBJ2-1, the V gene TRBV2, with TRBD2 identical over 10 bases. V shed 3 bases, J shed 8 bases, and the junction held 13 bases outside the gene matches. The CDR3 has 17 residues. Germline V CDR1 and CDR2: SNHLY, FYNNEI. The CDR3 nucleotides are TGTGCCAGCAGTGACCAGGGAGGCCTAGCGGGAGTCTATGAGCAGTTCTTC. This codes for CASSDQGGLAGVYEQFF.

This clone was seen once. The chain has TRBV6-6 and TRBJ1-6; D is possibly TRBD1 (6 bases). Germline CDR1 and CDR2: MNHNY and SVGAGI (reference sequence). V lost 8 bases and J lost 5, with 10 bases in between. The CDR3 contains 13 residues. This chain's CDR3 is CASGGQNNSPLHF. CDR3 bases: TGTGCCAGCGGCGGACAGAATAATTCACCCCTCCACTTT.

The V and J genes are TRBV4-3 and TRBJ2-3; 7 nucleotides line up with TRBD2. The CDR3 is made up of 15 amino acids. Germline assignment: CDR1 LGHNA and CDR2 YSLEER. J gave up 2 bases and V 3 bases, and 5 bases lay outside the gene matches. The CDR3 nucleotides read TGCGCCAGCAGCCATGAAGCGGGGATCACAGATACGCAGTATTTT. The encoded protein is CASSHEAGITDTQYF.

The chain couples TRBV25-1 to TRBJ2-2; D is perhaps TRBD2 (6 bases). V was cut by 6 bases and J by 6 bases, with 20 bases left in between. The CDR3 covers 16 residues. CDR1 is MGHDK and CDR2 is SYGVNS in the germline V gene. Here the CDR3 reads CASSSGLSSFPGELFF. CDR3 coding DNA: TGTGCCAGCAGCTCGGGACTTAGCAGTTTCCCCGGGGAGCTGTTTTTT. The full variable domain, in which reference TRBV25-1 and TRBJ2-2 provide the parts outside the CDR3, is EADIYQTPRYLVIGTGKKITLECSQTMGHDKMYWYQQDPGMELHLIHYSYGVNSTEKGDLSSESTVSRIRTEHFPLTLESARPSHTSQYLCASSSGLSSFPGELFFGEGSRLTVL.

This clone has just a few counts. This CDR3 reads CASSTRGGALNSPLHF. CDR3 nucleotides: TGTGCCAGCAGCACCAGGGGAGGGGCCCTTAATTCACCCCTCCACTTT. The chain links TRBV9 to TRBJ1-6; possibly TRBD1 for D (6 bases). The V and J ends lost 4 bases and 6 bases respectively, with 17 bases between them. In germline, CDR1 is SGDLS, CDR2 YYNGEE. The CDR3 has 16 amino acids. Drawing the rest from reference TRBV9 and TRBJ1-6, the complete variable domain is DSGVTQTPKHLITATGQRVTLRCSPRSGDLSVYWYQQSLDQGLQFLIQYYNGEERAKGNILERFSAQQFPDLHSELNLSSLELGDSALYFCASSTRGGALNSPLHFGNGTRLTVT.